This T cell receptor beta chain stems from a study of control samples from healthy donors and cancer patients. The CDR3 is 16 residues long. The ends were cut back, 4 bases at V and 1 base at J, with 17 bases in the middle. The germline CDR1 and CDR2 sequences are SGHRS and YFSETQ. Profiling relied on immunoSEQ multiplex PCR, and the TCRdb table lists in-frame clones only, not all of them. The data show fewer than 200,000 clones, with approximately 94% seen just once and about 1.4% held by the top ten. The genes are TRBV5-1 and TRBJ1-1; D possibly corresponds to TRBD1 (5 bases). The origin of this receptor is a man aged 25 to 40 in good health. Sequencing was performed on blood. This CDR3 is CASSPDPRVGNTEAFF. DNA for the CDR3: TGCGCCAGCAGCCCCGACCCCAGGGTGGGGAACACTGAAGCTTTCTTT.